The 8 T cell receptor beta chains below come from one sample, sequenced in a study of shared clonotypes between healthy human individuals. As defined, naive CD8 cells were CD45RO-negative and positively selected for CCR7, with terminally differentiated effector memory CD45RA+ cells excluded. Produced via immunoSEQ multiplex PCR; TCRdb's table is partial and in-frame only. This table has about 680,000 clones, 92% appearing once. The specimen sequenced was naive CD8+ T cells sorted from blood. Receptors originate from a man in his thirties or forties in good health.

The genes are TRBV27 and TRBJ2-7; D tentatively fits TRBD1 or TRBD2 (6 bases each). Trimming took off 2 bases at V and 2 bases at J, with 13 bases between the two ends. The CDR3 totals 15 residues. Looked up from germline, CDR1 is MNHEY and CDR2 is SMNVEV (reference sequence). CDR3 bases: TGTGCCAGCAGTTTAAGGGGGGCGGGGACCTACGAGCAGTACTTC. The encoded protein is CASSLRGAGTYEQYF.

A few counts support this clone. The genes are TRBV7-9 and TRBJ2-7; TRBD1 agrees at 8 bases. The CDR3 runs to 13 residues. V was pared by 5 bases and J by 1 base, with 1 base of the junction left unmatched. Germline assignment: CDR1 SEHNR and CDR2 FQNEAQ (reference sequence). DNA for the CDR3: TGTGCCAGCAGCAACAGGGGGTCCTACGAGCAGTACTTC. Its translation is CASSNRGSYEQYF. The full variable domain, completed using reference TRBV7-9 and TRBJ2-7, is DTGVSQNPRHKITKRGQNVTFRCDPISEHNRLYWYRQTLGQGPEFLTYFQNEAQLEKSRLLSDRFSAERPKGSFSTLEIQRTEQGDSAMYLCASSNRGSYEQYFGPGTRLTVT.

The chain couples TRBV18 to TRBJ1-5; no definite D call. Trimming took off 3 bases at V and 4 bases at J, with 4 bases between the two ends. This CDR3 comprises 12 residues. The germline V gene encodes CDR1 KGHSH and CDR2 LQKENI. This CDR3 is CASSPGNQPQHF. CDR3 in DNA: TGTGCCAGCTCACCGGGGAATCAGCCCCAGCATTTT.

The chain uses TRBV19 and TRBJ1-5; perhaps TRBD1 as D (6 bases). This CDR3 contains 15 residues. Germline V gives CDR1 LNHDA, CDR2 SQIVND (reference sequence). With 7 bases removed from V and 0 bases from J, the gap between germline ends came to 13 bases. CDR3 sequence (DNA): TGTGCCAGTACATGGACAGAGTATAGCAATCAGCCCCAGCATTTT. Its protein is CASTWTEYSNQPQHF.

This chain connects TRBV28 to TRBJ2-7; possibly TRBD2 for D (6 bases). Germline lookup yields CDR1 MDHEN and CDR2 SYDVKM. The CDR3 length is 13 residues. The ends were cut back, 6 bases at V and 6 bases at J, with 15 bases in the middle. The CDR3: CASRSLPGSEQYF. The CDR3 DNA reads as TGTGCCAGCAGAAGTCTCCCCGGGAGCGAGCAGTACTTC.

The CDR3: CASSRLAGGYEQYF. CDR3 DNA sequence: TGTGCCAGCAGCCGACTAGCGGGGGGATACGAGCAGTACTTC. The chain uses TRBV6-6 and TRBJ2-7; 13 positions agree with TRBD2. Losses at the gene ends were 6 bases for V and 4 bases for J; bases not matched to a gene: 3. The CDR3 runs 14 residues. The germline gives CDR1 MNHNY, CDR2 SVGAGI (reference sequence).

This chain connects TRBV7-9 to TRBJ2-1, with D hard to call. Germline assignment: CDR1 SEHNR and CDR2 FQNEAQ (reference sequence). CDR3 length: 15 residues. Deletions cut 4 bases from V and 6 bases from J, with 16 bases between. The DNA for the CDR3 is TGTGCCAGCAGCTCACAACGGTCACTTACCAATGAGCAGTTCTTC. Translation gives CASSSQRSLTNEQFF.

This clone was found a few times. The chain links TRBV30 to TRBJ2-3; 7 nucleotides line up with TRBD2. V trimming: 3 bases; J trimming: 2 bases; junction bases outside the gene matches: 5. CDR1 and CDR2 from the germline V gene are GTSNPN and SVGIG (reference sequence). CDR3 length: 14 residues. The CDR3 loop reads CAWSPGTTTDTQYF. The CDR3 DNA reads TGTGCCTGGAGCCCGGGGACTACCACAGATACGCAGTATTTT.